The present entry profiles one T cell receptor beta chain with its context. The method was immunoSEQ multiplex PCR; TCRdb's version includes in-frame clones alone and lacks a portion of them. The sample includes around 39,000 clones, around 86% of them seen just once. The CDR3 is 13 amino acids. Trimming removed 7 bases from V and 0 bases from J, with 8 bases in between. The V gene's germline CDR1 is SGHDT and CDR2 YYEEEE. The data were obtained in a study of blood T cell repertoires in COVID-19. The sequence came from a man aged 35-49 years with active COVID-19. The sequenced material came from peripheral blood. The chain recombines TRBV5-6 with TRBJ2-1; D is uncertain. Here the CDR3 reads CASDASSYNEQFF. The CDR3 nucleotides are TGTGCCAGCGATGCTAGCTCCTACAATGAGCAGTTCTTC.